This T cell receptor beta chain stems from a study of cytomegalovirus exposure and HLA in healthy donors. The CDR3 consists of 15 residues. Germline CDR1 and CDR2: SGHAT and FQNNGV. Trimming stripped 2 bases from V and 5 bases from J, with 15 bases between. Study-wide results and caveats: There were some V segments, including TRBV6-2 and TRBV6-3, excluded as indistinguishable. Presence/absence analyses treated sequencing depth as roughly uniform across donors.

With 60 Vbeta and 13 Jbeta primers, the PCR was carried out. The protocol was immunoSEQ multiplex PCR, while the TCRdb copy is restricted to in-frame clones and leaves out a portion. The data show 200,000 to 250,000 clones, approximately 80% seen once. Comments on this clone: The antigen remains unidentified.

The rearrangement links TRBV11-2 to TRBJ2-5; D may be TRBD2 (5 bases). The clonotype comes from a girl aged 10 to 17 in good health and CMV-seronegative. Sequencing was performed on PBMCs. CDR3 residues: CASSLFFERRETQYF. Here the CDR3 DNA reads TGTGCCAGCAGCTTATTCTTTGAGAGGAGGGAGACCCAGTACTTC. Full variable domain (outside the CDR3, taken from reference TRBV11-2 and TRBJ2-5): EAGVAQSPRYKIIEKRQSVAFWCNPISGHATLYWYQQILGQGPKLLIQFQNNGVVDDSQLPKDRFSAERLKGVDSTLKIQPAKLEDSAVYLCASSLFFERRETQYFGPGTRLLVL.